This TCR beta chain was recorded in a study of identical twins. Unique molecular identifiers were in the cDNA, with template-switch universal primer binding. TCRdb redid the calling of the 5' RACE reads with MiXCR, one entry per CDR3 protein. The sample shows 450,000 to 500,000 distinct CDR3 sequences, 13% to 15% of them seen only once. CDR3 length equals 12 residues. CDR1 and CDR2 (germline): LGHDT, YNNKEL (reference sequence). With 3 bases removed from V and 1 base from J, the gap between germline ends came to 3 bases. Only healthy Caucasians were enrolled as donors. This clonotype was seen at least ten times. These same data were also listed under a study on yellow fever vaccine responses in identical twins.

This TCR was recovered from a woman aged 18-29 years in good health. The sample taken for sequencing was CD4+ T cells sorted from blood. The chain uses TRBV3-1 and TRBJ1-1; D is ambiguous. This CDR3 is CASSQGNTEAFF. For the CDR3, the DNA is TGTGCCAGCAGCCAGGGGAACACTGAAGCTTTCTTT.